This T cell receptor beta chain emerged from a study of blood T cell repertoires in COVID-19. The wider study: PBMCs, B-cell-depleted T cells, or T cells provided the cDNA or gDNA that made up the material.

In the study's own analysis: Amplification from reference gene primers served as the basis for estimated nucleated cell counts. The protocol was immunoSEQ multiplex PCR, while the TCRdb copy is restricted to in-frame clones and leaves out a portion. The D gene and trimming were derived from the DNA, and the V and J assignments and clone size from that table. The table records 100,000 or so clones, about four fifths of them present only once. This CDR3 is built from 14 residues. Germline V gives CDR1 MNHEY, CDR2 SVGAGI. The V gene lost 6 bases and the J gene lost 0 bases, with 11 bases spanning the gap.

Input material: peripheral blood. The TCR originated in a man at least 80 years old with acute or convalescent COVID-19. This chain connects TRBV6-5 to TRBJ1-1; possibly TRBD1 for D (6 bases). This CDR3 is CASSVQGLNTEAFF. CDR3 coding DNA: TGTGCCAGCAGCGTACAGGGCTTGAACACTGAAGCTTTCTTT.